This TCR beta chain was identified during a study of blood T cells in healthy people across ages. Study results and caveats: Long-lived donors exceeded aged donors in naive CD4+ cells and diversity.

A sample-barcoded 5' primer and a J-beta primer mix were used in a second PCR of roughly 7 to 12 cycles. Researchers report that a template-switch adaptor with 12 random nucleotides tagged each cDNA molecule. TCRdb recomputed calls from the 5' RACE reads with MiXCR, one row per CDR3 protein. The sample consists of about a million distinct CDR3 sequences, roughly 52% of them appearing once. Remarks on this clonotype: Its antigen is unidentified.

CDR1 and CDR2 from the germline V gene are SEHNR and FQNEAQ (reference sequence). This CDR3 has 13 amino acids. V was trimmed by 6 bases and J by 2 bases, leaving 11 bases between them. Staff drew roughly 10 milliliters of peripheral blood from each donor. This sequence was found in a man aged 25-45 years in good health. J is TRBJ2-7 and V is TRBV7-9; D is possibly TRBD2 (6 bases). The sample comprised blood. The CDR3, as DNA: TGTGCCAGCAGGGGGGGTACCGCCTACGAGCAGTACTTC. Translating it yields CASRGGTAYEQYF.